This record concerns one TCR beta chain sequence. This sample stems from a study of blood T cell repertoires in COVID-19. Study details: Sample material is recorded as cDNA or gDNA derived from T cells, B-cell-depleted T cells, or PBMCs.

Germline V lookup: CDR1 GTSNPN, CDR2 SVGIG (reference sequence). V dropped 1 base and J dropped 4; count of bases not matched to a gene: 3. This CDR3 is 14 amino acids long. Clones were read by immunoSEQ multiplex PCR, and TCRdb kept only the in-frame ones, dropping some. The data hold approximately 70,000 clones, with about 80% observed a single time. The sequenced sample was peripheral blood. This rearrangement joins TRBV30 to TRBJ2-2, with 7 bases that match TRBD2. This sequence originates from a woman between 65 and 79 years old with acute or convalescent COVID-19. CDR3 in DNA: TGTGCCTGGAGTGGAGGGAGGGTCACCGGGGAGCTGTTTTTT. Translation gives CAWSGGRVTGELFF. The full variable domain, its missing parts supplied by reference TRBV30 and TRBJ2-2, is SQTIHQWPATLVQPVGSPLSLECTVEGTSNPNLYWYRQAAGRGLQLLFYSVGIGQISSEVPQNLSASRPQDRQFILSSKKLLLSDSGFYLCAWSGGRVTGELFFGEGSRLTVL.